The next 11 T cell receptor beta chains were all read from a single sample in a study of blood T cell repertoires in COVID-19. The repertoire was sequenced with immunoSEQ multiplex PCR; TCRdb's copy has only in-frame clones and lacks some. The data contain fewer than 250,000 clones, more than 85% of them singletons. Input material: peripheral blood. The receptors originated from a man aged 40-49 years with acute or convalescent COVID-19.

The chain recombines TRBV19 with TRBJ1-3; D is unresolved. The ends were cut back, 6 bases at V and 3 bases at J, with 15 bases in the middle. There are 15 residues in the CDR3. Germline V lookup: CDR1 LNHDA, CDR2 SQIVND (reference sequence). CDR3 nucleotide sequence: TGTGCCAGTAGCCGCGGAGTCGCTGATGGAAACACCATATATTTT. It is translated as CASSRGVADGNTIYF. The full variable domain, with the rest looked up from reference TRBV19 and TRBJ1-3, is DGGITQSPKYLFRKEGQNVTLSCEQNLNHDAMYWYRQDPGQGLRLIYYSQIVNDFQKGDIAEGYSVSREKKESFPLTVTSAQKNPTAFYLCASSRGVADGNTIYFGEGSWLTVV.

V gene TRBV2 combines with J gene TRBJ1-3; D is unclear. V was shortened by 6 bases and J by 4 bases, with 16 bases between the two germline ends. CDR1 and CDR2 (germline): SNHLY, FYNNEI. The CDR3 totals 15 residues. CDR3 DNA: TGTGCCAGCAGGGCAGACGGAGCGGGGGGAAACACCATATATTTT. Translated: CASRADGAGGNTIYF. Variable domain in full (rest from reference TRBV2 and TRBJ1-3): EPEVTQTPSHQVTQMGQEVILRCVPISNHLYFYWYRQILGQKVEFLVSFYNNEISEKSEIFDDQFSVERPDGSNFTLKIRSTKLEDSAMYFCASRADGAGGNTIYFGEGSWLTVV.

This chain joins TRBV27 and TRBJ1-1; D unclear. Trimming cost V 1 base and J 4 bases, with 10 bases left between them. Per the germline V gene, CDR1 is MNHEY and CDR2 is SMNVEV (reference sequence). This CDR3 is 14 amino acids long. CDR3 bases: TGTGCCAGCAGTTTATGGCGGGGTTTCACTGAAGCTTTCTTT. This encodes CASSLWRGFTEAFF.

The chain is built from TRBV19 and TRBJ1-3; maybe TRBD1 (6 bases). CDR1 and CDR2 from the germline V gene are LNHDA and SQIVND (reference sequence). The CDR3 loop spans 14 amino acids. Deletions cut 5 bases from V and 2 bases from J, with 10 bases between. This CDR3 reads CASSSTGTGNTIYF. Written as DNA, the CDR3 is TGTGCCAGTAGTTCCACAGGGACTGGAAACACCATATATTTT.

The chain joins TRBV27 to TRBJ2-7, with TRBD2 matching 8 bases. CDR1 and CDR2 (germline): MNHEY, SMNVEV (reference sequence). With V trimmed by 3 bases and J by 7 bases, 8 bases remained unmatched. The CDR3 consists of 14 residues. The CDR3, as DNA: TGTGCCAGCAGTTTTAGCGGGACCCCCTGGGAGCAGTACTTC. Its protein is CASSFSGTPWEQYF.

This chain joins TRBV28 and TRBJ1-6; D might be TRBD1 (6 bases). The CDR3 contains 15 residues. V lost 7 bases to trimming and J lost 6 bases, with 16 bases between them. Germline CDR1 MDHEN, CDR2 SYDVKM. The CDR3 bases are TGTGCCAGCACCTCACCAAGGGGGGGTAATTCACCCCTCCACTTT. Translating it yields CASTSPRGGNSPLHF.

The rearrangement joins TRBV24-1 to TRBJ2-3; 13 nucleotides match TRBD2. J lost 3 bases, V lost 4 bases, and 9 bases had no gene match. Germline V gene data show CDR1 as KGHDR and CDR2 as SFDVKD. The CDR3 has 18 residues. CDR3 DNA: TGTGCCACCAGTGACCCTGCCTGGACTAGCGGGGGTACAGATACGCAGTATTTT. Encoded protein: CATSDPAWTSGGTDTQYF.

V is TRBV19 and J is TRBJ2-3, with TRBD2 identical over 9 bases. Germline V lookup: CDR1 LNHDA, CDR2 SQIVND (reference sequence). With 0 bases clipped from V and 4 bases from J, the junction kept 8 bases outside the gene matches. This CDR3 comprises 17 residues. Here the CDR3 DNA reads TGTGCCAGTAGTATAGATCAAGGGCGGGAGGGCCCAGATACGCAGTATTTT. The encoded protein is CASSIDQGREGPDTQYF. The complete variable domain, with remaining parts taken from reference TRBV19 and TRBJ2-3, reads DGGITQSPKYLFRKEGQNVTLSCEQNLNHDAMYWYRQDPGQGLRLIYYSQIVNDFQKGDIAEGYSVSREKKESFPLTVTSAQKNPTAFYLCASSIDQGREGPDTQYFGPGTRLTVL.

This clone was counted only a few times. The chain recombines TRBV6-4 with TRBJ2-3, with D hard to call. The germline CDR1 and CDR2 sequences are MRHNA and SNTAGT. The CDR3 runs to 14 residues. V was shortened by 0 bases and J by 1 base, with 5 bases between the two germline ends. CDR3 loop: CASSDSRGTDTQYF. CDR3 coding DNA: TGTGCCAGCAGTGACTCGAGAGGCACAGATACGCAGTATTTT.

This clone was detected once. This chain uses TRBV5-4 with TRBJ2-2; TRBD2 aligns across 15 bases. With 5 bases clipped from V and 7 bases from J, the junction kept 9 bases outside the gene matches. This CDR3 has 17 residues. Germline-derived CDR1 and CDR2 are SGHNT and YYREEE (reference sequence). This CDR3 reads CASRTGTSGGPGGELFF. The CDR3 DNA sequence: TGTGCCAGCAGAACCGGGACTAGCGGGGGGCCCGGCGGGGAGCTGTTTTTT.

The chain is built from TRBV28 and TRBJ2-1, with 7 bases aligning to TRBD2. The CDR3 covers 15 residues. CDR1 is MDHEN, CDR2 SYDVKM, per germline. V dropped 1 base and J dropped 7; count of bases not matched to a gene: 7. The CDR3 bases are TGTGCCAGCAGTTTATCCGCGGGAGCAGGGAATGAGCAGTTCTTC. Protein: CASSLSAGAGNEQFF.